This T cell receptor beta chain was sequenced in a study of cytomegalovirus exposure and HLA in healthy donors. A multiplex PCR was run with 60 Vbeta primers and 13 Jbeta primers. Some clones are missing from TCRdb's copy, which holds only in-frame ones; the method was immunoSEQ multiplex PCR. Of under 200,000 clones detected, 70% to 90% appear once; the ten largest clones hold approximately 2.5%. The germline V gene encodes CDR1 MNHEY and CDR2 SVGAGI. The CDR3 totals 14 residues. The trim removed 8 bases at V and 4 bases at J, leaving 6 bases unmatched. The sequenced material came from PBMCs. This chain connects TRBV6-5 to TRBJ2-2, with 8 bases lining up with TRBD2. The clonotype originates from a man aged 25-45 years in good health and CMV-seropositive. The CDR3 coding sequence is TGTGCCAGCTTGGACGGGAGGGCCACCGGGGAGCTGTTTTTT. Translating gives CASLDGRATGELFF.